The 31 T cell receptor beta chains below come from one sample, sequenced in a study of technical replicates of blood from four donors. Libraries were prepared by immunoSEQ multiplex PCR; TCRdb keeps only in-frame clonotypes and omits some of them. In the table there are about 81,000 clones, roughly 96% of which are singletons. The sequencing sample was made of T cells isolated from PBMCs. The receptors were gathered from a human donor in good health.

The chain uses TRBV23-1 and TRBJ2-1, with TRBD1 matching 8 bases. TRBV23-1 is an ORF; its function is uncertain. Trimming cost V 6 bases and J 2 bases; bases outside gene matches: 9. CDR3 length: 16 residues. The CDR3 bases are TGCGCCAGCAGAGGGCGCAGGGGGCAACCCTACAATGAGCAGTTCTTC. The encoded protein is CASRGRRGQPYNEQFF.

The chain links TRBV4-2 to TRBJ2-3; TRBD2 might be the D (5 bases). The ends were cut back, 1 base at V and 4 bases at J, with 9 bases in the middle. Germline CDR1 is LGHNA and CDR2 is YNFKEQ. The CDR3 is 14 amino acids. As DNA, the CDR3 is TGTGCCAGCAGCCAAGTCGAGAGGGCAGATACGCAGTATTTT. Protein product: CASSQVERADTQYF.

The rearrangement links TRBV30 to TRBJ2-5; TRBD2 might be the D (6 bases). This CDR3 is built from 13 residues. Germline V gene sequence: CDR1 GTSNPN, CDR2 SVGIG (reference sequence). V was clipped by 3 bases and J by 3 bases, with 11 bases between them. CDR3 protein: CAWSAGGEETQYF. Written as DNA, the CDR3 is TGTGCCTGGAGCGCCGGCGGGGAAGAGACCCAGTACTTC.

The V call is TRBV19, the J call TRBJ1-5; 9 bases map to TRBD1. V gave up 7 bases and J gave up 0 bases; unmatched junction bases: 7. The CDR3 loop spans 16 amino acids. CDR1 and CDR2 (germline): LNHDA, SQIVND (reference sequence). The CDR3 sequence is CASIDRGETSNQPQHF. The CDR3 region has the DNA TGTGCCAGTATTGACAGGGGGGAAACTAGCAATCAGCCCCAGCATTTT.

The chain is built from TRBV6-1 and TRBJ1-2, with 9 nucleotides matching TRBD1. Unmatched junction bases numbered 11, after V lost 3 bases and J lost 0 bases. The CDR3 totals 18 residues. Germline lookup yields CDR1 MNHNS and CDR2 SASEGT. The DNA for the CDR3 is TGTGCCAGCAGTGAGTTTGGACAGGGGATGAAACCTAACTATGGCTACACCTTC. Protein sequence: CASSEFGQGMKPNYGYTF.

The chain employs TRBV28 and TRBJ2-5; D possibly corresponds to TRBD2 (5 bases). This CDR3 contains 14 residues. Germline V gene lookup returns CDR1 MDHEN and CDR2 SYDVKM. V dropped 7 bases and J dropped 3 bases, with 15 bases sitting between them. CDR3 protein: CASISGRGEETQYF. The CDR3 region has the DNA TGTGCCAGCATTTCGGGTCGGGGAGAAGAGACCCAGTACTTC.

The chain employs TRBV5-4 and TRBJ2-1; no reliable D call. This CDR3 has 11 amino acids. Germline CDR1 reads SGHNT; CDR2 reads YYREEE (reference sequence). Trimming stripped 4 bases from V and 5 bases from J, with 4 bases between. The CDR3 loop reads CASSEHNEQFF. The CDR3, as DNA: TGTGCCAGCAGCGAGCACAATGAGCAGTTCTTC. The full variable domain, its missing parts supplied by reference TRBV5-4 and TRBJ2-1, is ETGVTQSPTHLIKTRGQQVTLRCSSQSGHNTVSWYQQALGQGPQFIFQYYREEENGRGNFPPRFSGLQFPNYSSELNVNALELDDSALYLCASSEHNEQFFGPGTRLTVL.

This chain uses TRBV4-2 with TRBJ2-6; D not certain. The CDR3 spans 15 residues. Germline V gene lookup returns CDR1 LGHNA and CDR2 YNFKEQ. Trimming removed 0 bases at V and 1 base at J, with 4 bases between. Written as DNA, the CDR3 is TGTGCCAGCAGCCAAGATCCGTCTGGGGCCAACGTCCTGACTTTC. Residues: CASSQDPSGANVLTF.

V gene TRBV6-1 combines with J gene TRBJ2-1; TRBD2 matches at 10 bases. This CDR3 is built from 16 residues. Germline loops: CDR1 MNHNS, CDR2 SASEGT. V trimming: 4 bases; J trimming: 5 bases; junction bases outside the gene matches: 8. The CDR3 DNA sequence: TGTGCCAGCAGTGGGGGGTTAGCGGGGGGTCACAATGAGCAGTTCTTC. It is translated as CASSGGLAGGHNEQFF.

V is TRBV29-1 and J is TRBJ2-6, with D tentatively TRBD2 (7 bases). The CDR3 sequence is 16 residues long. Trimming stripped 0 bases from V and 4 bases from J, with 13 bases between. Germline loops: CDR1 SQVTM, CDR2 ANQGSEA. The CDR3 coding sequence is TGCAGCGTTGAAGATCTTGGGGGGGCCGGGGCCAACGTCCTGACTTTC. Amino acids: CSVEDLGGAGANVLTF. The entire variable domain, with the rest obtained from reference TRBV29-1 and TRBJ2-6, is as follows: SAVISQKPSRDICQRGTSLTIQCQVDSQVTMMFWYRQQPGQSLTLIATANQGSEATYESGFVIDKFPISRPNLTFSTLTVSNMSPEDSSIYLCSVEDLGGAGANVLTFGAGSRLTVL.

The chain combines TRBV4-1 with TRBJ2-7; 7 nucleotides agree with TRBD1. Trimming cost V 1 base and J 2 bases; bases outside gene matches: 5. Germline V gene lookup returns CDR1 MGHRA and CDR2 YSYEKL. The CDR3 is 15 residues long. CDR3 residues: CASSQGDSSAYEQYF. In DNA form, the CDR3 reads TGCGCCAGCAGCCAAGGGGACAGTTCAGCCTACGAGCAGTACTTC.

This chain uses TRBV27 with TRBJ2-7, with 10 bases identical to TRBD2. The CDR3 spans 16 residues. V lost 5 bases to trimming and J lost 1 base; unmatched junction nucleotides: 8. The germline V gene has CDR1 MNHEY and CDR2 SMNVEV (reference sequence). CDR3 nucleotides: TGTGCCAGCAGTAACCCGACTAGCGGGCCTTCCTACGAGCAGTACTTC. This gives the protein CASSNPTSGPSYEQYF.

This chain uses TRBV15 with TRBJ2-1, with 9 bases aligning to TRBD2. V lost 0 bases, J lost 8 bases, and 17 bases stayed unmatched. In germline, CDR1 is LNHNV, CDR2 YYDKDF (reference sequence). The CDR3 runs 19 residues. CDR3 nucleotide sequence: TGTGCCACCAGCAGAGATATCCCTGAGGGAGCGGGAGGAAGGGATGAGCAGTTCTTC. It specifies CATSRDIPEGAGGRDEQFF. The full variable domain, with the rest looked up from reference TRBV15 and TRBJ2-1, is DAMVIQNPRYQVTQFGKPVTLSCSQTLNHNVMYWYQQKSSQAPKLLFHYYDKDFNNEADTPDNFQSRRPNTSFCFLDIRSPGLGDTAMYLCATSRDIPEGAGGRDEQFFGPGTRLTVL.

The V call is TRBV19, the J call TRBJ2-7; a weak D match, TRBD1 (5 bases). The CDR3 is made up of 15 amino acids. The V gene lost 6 bases and the J gene lost 4 bases, with 19 bases spanning the gap. The germline gives CDR1 LNHDA, CDR2 SQIVND (reference sequence). The DNA of the CDR3 is TGTGCCAGTAGCACCTTCGACAGACTCTCATACGAGCAGTACTTC. Amino acids: CASSTFDRLSYEQYF.

The gene calls are TRBV30 and TRBJ1-6; possible D gene TRBD1, 5 bases. The CDR3 has 13 residues. V dropped 5 bases and J dropped 6 bases, with 11 bases sitting between them. Looked up from germline, CDR1 is GTSNPN and CDR2 is SVGIG (reference sequence). CDR3 region: CAWAGTVNSPLHF. The DNA of the CDR3 is TGTGCCTGGGCCGGGACTGTTAATTCACCCCTCCACTTT.

This chain joins TRBV6-5 and TRBJ1-5; D unresolved. The CDR3 totals 14 residues. Germline V gives CDR1 MNHEY, CDR2 SVGAGI. Trimming shortened V by 5 bases and J by 5 bases, and 13 bases separated the two germline ends. The chain's CDR3 is CASSKRQRDQPQHF. The DNA of the CDR3 is TGTGCCAGCAGTAAACGCCAGAGGGATCAGCCCCAGCATTTT.

The chain employs TRBV5-1 and TRBJ2-5, with 10 bases that match TRBD2. Germline V CDR1 and CDR2: SGHRS, YFSETQ. The V gene end was trimmed by 3 bases and the J gene end by 2 bases; junction bases not matched to a gene: 10. This CDR3 is 17 amino acids long. CDR3 in amino acids: CASSSGVAGGSQETQYF. CDR3 nucleotide sequence: TGCGCCAGCAGCTCCGGGGTAGCGGGGGGCTCGCAAGAGACCCAGTACTTC.

V usage is TRBV5-1 and J usage is TRBJ2-3, with no clear D. CDR3 length: 15 residues. The germline V gene encodes CDR1 SGHRS and CDR2 YFSETQ. Trimming removed 2 bases at V and 1 base at J, with 11 bases between. The CDR3 loop reads CASSFSSLGTDTQYF. The CDR3 DNA reads as TGCGCCAGCAGCTTTTCTAGTCTGGGCACAGATACGCAGTATTTT.

The chain recombines TRBV10-3 with TRBJ1-5; D not certain. V was clipped by 6 bases and J by 3 bases, with 12 bases between them. Germline V gene sequence: CDR1 ENHRY, CDR2 SYGVKD. This CDR3 spans 14 amino acids. CDR3 DNA sequence: TGTGCCATCAGCCGGGAGTCCGACAATCAGCCCCAGCATTTT. Translated, it gives CAISRESDNQPQHF.

CDR3 bases: TGTGCCAGCACGGCCCCAGGGAACTATGGCTACACCTTC. Protein: CASTAPGNYGYTF. The V call is TRBV6-4, the J call TRBJ1-2, with D possibly being TRBD1 (5 bases). The V gene lost 7 bases and the J gene lost 2 bases, with 11 bases spanning the gap. This CDR3 has 13 residues. Germline lookup yields CDR1 MRHNA and CDR2 SNTAGT.

The chain joins TRBV14 to TRBJ2-7; 10 bases are a match to TRBD2. Germline CDR1 is SGHDN and CDR2 is FVKESK. There are 15 residues in the CDR3. V was clipped by 4 bases and J by 6 bases; unmatched bases: 9. The CDR3 DNA reads as TGTGCCAGCAGCCCTACTAGCGGGACAAGACTCGAGCAGTACTTC. This gives the protein CASSPTSGTRLEQYF.

This chain joins TRBV27 and TRBJ2-3; D gene uncertain. The germline V and J ends were trimmed by 0 bases and 2 bases, with 6 bases remaining between them. Germline lookup yields CDR1 MNHEY and CDR2 SMNVEV (reference sequence). The CDR3 contains 14 residues. CDR3 sequence (DNA): TGTGCCAGCAGTTTATCGAGCTCCACAGATACGCAGTATTTT. It is translated as CASSLSSSTDTQYF.

This sequence joins TRBV30 and TRBJ2-2, with a tentative D call TRBD1 (6 bases). The V gene lost 4 bases and the J gene lost 1 base, with 7 bases spanning the gap. Germline V gene sequence: CDR1 GTSNPN, CDR2 SVGIG (reference sequence). The CDR3 has 13 amino acids. CDR3 nucleotide sequence: TGTGCCTGGACAGGGGTGAACACCGGGGAGCTGTTTTTT. Protein product: CAWTGVNTGELFF.

V usage is TRBV28 and J usage is TRBJ2-7; 8 positions match TRBD2. The CDR3 totals 15 residues. CDR1 is MDHEN and CDR2 is SYDVKM in the germline V gene. The ends lost 3 bases at V and 2 bases at J; junction bases unmatched: 6. Here the CDR3 reads CASSFPHGRAYEQYF. The CDR3 bases are TGTGCCAGCAGTTTTCCCCACGGGAGGGCCTACGAGCAGTACTTC.

V gene TRBV7-6 combines with J gene TRBJ1-1; D is perhaps TRBD1 (5 bases). CDR3 size: 13 residues. The V and J ends lost 5 bases and 1 base respectively, with 8 bases between them. The germline V gene encodes CDR1 SGHVS and CDR2 FNYEAQ. CDR3 sequence reads: CASSLQGNTEAFF. CDR3 nucleotide sequence: TGTGCCAGCAGCCTCCAGGGGAACACTGAAGCTTTCTTT.

A word on this clone: One end of the junction fails to match germline, which may point to a read error. The chain is built from TRBV5-8 and TRBJ2-7; perhaps TRBD1 as D (5 bases). The CDR3 is made up of 8 amino acids. Looked up from germline, CDR1 is SGHTS and CDR2 is YDEGEE. In DNA form, the CDR3 reads TGTGCCAGCAGCTTGGGACAGTTC. Its protein is CASSLGQF. Based on the CDR3 plus reference TRBV5-8 and TRBJ2-7, the full variable domain is EAGVTQSPTHLIKTRGQQATLRCSPISGHTSVYWYQQALGLGLQFLLWYDEGEERNRGNFPPRFSGRQFPNYSSELNVNALELEDSALYLCASSLGQFGPGTRLTVT.

The chain uses TRBV19 and TRBJ2-7, with 7 bases aligning to TRBD2. With V trimmed by 7 bases and J by 4 bases, 13 bases remained unmatched. This CDR3 region has 15 residues. Germline V gene data show CDR1 as LNHDA and CDR2 as SQIVND (reference sequence). The CDR3 bases are TGTGCCAGTACACCGGGAGGTACAGTGGGGTACGAGCAGTACTTC. This codes for CASTPGGTVGYEQYF.

The chain uses TRBV14 and TRBJ2-7; tentatively, D is TRBD1 (5 bases). This CDR3 comprises 12 residues. From germline, CDR1 is SGHDN and CDR2 FVKESK. The V end lost 6 bases, the J end lost 2 bases, and 8 bases lay between the germline ends. The CDR3 region has the DNA TGTGCCAGCAGTACAGGAACCTACGAGCAGTACTTC. This gives the protein CASSTGTYEQYF.

The rearrangement joins TRBV5-6 to TRBJ2-7; 9 bases fit TRBD2. In germline, CDR1 is SGHDT, CDR2 YYEEEE. J gave up 4 bases and V 1 base, and 6 bases lay outside the gene matches. The CDR3 is 15 residues long. CDR3 in DNA: TGTGCCAGCAGCTTGAGGGGACTAGCTTCGTACGAGCAGTACTTC. Translated: CASSLRGLASYEQYF. Complete variable domain (other parts from reference TRBV5-6 and TRBJ2-7): DAGVTQSPTHLIKTRGQQVTLRCSPKSGHDTVSWYQQALGQGPQFIFQYYEEEERQRGNFPDRFSGHQFPNYSSELNVNALLLGDSALYLCASSLRGLASYEQYFGPGTRLTVT.

V and J are TRBV5-1 and TRBJ2-1, with 11 bases lining up with TRBD2. V shed 6 bases, J shed 10 bases, and the junction held 9 bases outside the gene matches. The CDR3 is made up of 14 amino acids. Germline V lookup: CDR1 SGHRS, CDR2 YFSETQ. CDR3 sequence reads: CASNLAGGSGEQFF. The CDR3 DNA reads TGCGCCAGCAACCTAGCGGGAGGCTCAGGAGAGCAGTTCTTC. Combining the CDR3 with reference TRBV5-1 and TRBJ2-1 gives the whole variable domain KAGVTQTPRYLIKTRGQQVTLSCSPISGHRSVSWYQQTPGQGLQFLFEYFSETQRNKGNFPGRFSGRQFSNSRSEMNVSTLELGDSALYLCASNLAGGSGEQFFGPGTRLTVL.

The chain employs TRBV11-2 and TRBJ2-1; TRBD2 matches at 7 bases. There are 16 residues in the CDR3. CDR1 and CDR2 from the germline V gene are SGHAT and FQNNGV. V lost 4 bases, J lost 4 bases, and 10 bases stayed unmatched. The CDR3 loop is CASSSTGLGKYNEQFF. CDR3 coding DNA: TGTGCCAGCAGCTCTACCGGACTAGGGAAATACAATGAGCAGTTCTTC.